Below are 24 T cell receptor beta chains sequenced from a single sample in a study of cytomegalovirus exposure and HLA in healthy donors. TCRdb's table, derived via immunoSEQ multiplex PCR, lists solely in-frame clones and lacks some. This table has 300,000 to 450,000 clones, 86% appearing once. Input material: PBMCs. The source of these receptors is a woman between 18 and 29 years old in good health and CMV-seronegative.

The V and J genes are TRBV6-1 and TRBJ2-1; D perhaps matches TRBD2 (6 bases). From germline, CDR1 is MNHNS and CDR2 SASEGT. CDR3 length: 12 residues. Deletions cut 10 bases from V and 9 bases from J, with 16 bases between. The CDR3 nucleotides read TGTGCCACCCGGTTGGGGGGAGGTGAGCAGTTCTTC. It encodes CATRLGGGEQFF.

The chain employs TRBV2 and TRBJ2-7; no reliable D call. CDR3 size: 12 residues. V lost 6 bases to trimming and J lost 0 bases, with 6 bases between them. Germline V CDR1 and CDR2: SNHLY, FYNNEI. The CDR3 nucleotides read TGTGCCAGCAGCGGCGGCTCCTACGAGCAGTACTTC. It encodes CASSGGSYEQYF.

J is TRBJ1-5 and V is TRBV18, with 7 bases matching TRBD1. The CDR3 has 20 amino acids. V lost 3 bases, J lost 0 bases, and 17 bases stayed unmatched. CDR1 is KGHSH, CDR2 LQKENI, per germline. This CDR3 reads CASSPYGRGPSDYSNQPQHF. The CDR3 DNA reads as TGTGCCAGCTCACCCTATGGTAGGGGGCCGTCAGACTATAGCAATCAGCCCCAGCATTTT.

The rearrangement joins TRBV5-5 to TRBJ1-6; no firm D call. Germline loops: CDR1 SGHKS, CDR2 YYEKEE (reference sequence). The V gene lost 0 bases and the J gene lost 6 bases, with 16 bases spanning the gap. This CDR3 is 17 amino acids long. The CDR3 DNA reads TGTGCCAGCAGCTTGGAACTCACTGGTCCTCTTAATTCACCCCTCCACTTT. This gives the protein CASSLELTGPLNSPLHF. Together with reference TRBV5-5 and TRBJ1-6, the CDR3 gives the full variable domain: DAGVTQSPTHLIKTRGQQVTLRCSPISGHKSVSWYQQVLGQGPQFIFQYYEKEERGRGNFPDRFSARQFPNYSSELNVNALLLGDSALYLCASSLELTGPLNSPLHFGNGTRLTVT.

V is TRBV6-1 and J is TRBJ2-7; D ambiguous. This CDR3 has 13 amino acids. V lost 1 base to trimming and J lost 7 bases, with 11 bases between them. Germline V lookup: CDR1 MNHNS, CDR2 SASEGT. The CDR3 reads CASSEDATGEQYF. The DNA of the CDR3 is TGTGCCAGCAGTGAAGACGCGACCGGGGAGCAGTACTTC.

The rearrangement links TRBV2 to TRBJ1-4; no definite D call. Germline assignment: CDR1 SNHLY and CDR2 FYNNEI. The V end lost 6 bases, the J end lost 0 bases, and 11 bases lay between the germline ends. This CDR3 is 15 amino acids long. The CDR3 nucleotides read TGTGCCAGCAGACCTTACGAGGCAACTAATGAAAAACTGTTTTTT. As protein: CASRPYEATNEKLFF.

The V and J genes are TRBV6-5 and TRBJ1-2; 7 positions agree with TRBD1. Looked up from germline, CDR1 is MNHEY and CDR2 is SVGAGI. With V trimmed by 6 bases and J by 4 bases, 5 bases remained unmatched. CDR3 length: 13 amino acids. The CDR3: CASSLGQLYGYTF. As DNA, the CDR3 is TGTGCCAGCAGCCTGGGACAGCTCTATGGCTACACCTTC.

The gene calls are TRBV7-6 and TRBJ2-7, with 7 bases identical to TRBD1. Germline values: CDR1 SGHVS, CDR2 FNYEAQ. Trimming at V came to 5 bases and at J to 0 bases, leaving 13 bases not matched to a gene. The CDR3 loop spans 17 amino acids. The CDR3 reads CASSPQSGQESSYEQYF. The CDR3 bases are TGTGCCAGCAGCCCCCAATCCGGACAGGAAAGCTCCTACGAGCAGTACTTC.

Turning to this clone: The same CDR3 arises from other DNA sequences in this sample as well. This chain joins TRBV27 and TRBJ2-7; 7 positions agree with TRBD1. The CDR3 sequence is 14 residues long. V dropped 7 bases and J dropped 0; count of bases not matched to a gene: 6. The V gene's germline CDR1 is MNHEY and CDR2 SMNVEV (reference sequence). Here the CDR3 reads CASNPTGSSYEQYF. The CDR3 DNA follows: TGTGCCAGCAACCCGACAGGGAGCTCCTACGAGCAGTACTTC.

The rearrangement links TRBV28 to TRBJ1-5; TRBD1 matches at 9 bases. With V trimmed by 6 bases and J by 6 bases, 6 bases remained unmatched. The CDR3 runs 14 residues. Looked up from germline, CDR1 is MDHEN and CDR2 is SYDVKM. Written as DNA, the CDR3 is TGTGCCAGCAGACGAACAGGGGGCCCTCAGCCCCAGCATTTT. Amino acids: CASRRTGGPQPQHF.

In its sample, this clone was seen a few times. This chain uses TRBV7-9 with TRBJ2-7; the D is unclear. Germline CDR1 SEHNR, CDR2 FQNEAQ (reference sequence). The germline V and J ends were trimmed by 3 bases and 4 bases, with 10 bases remaining between them. The CDR3 runs to 13 residues. CDR3 in amino acids: CASSLAVRYEQYF. CDR3 in DNA: TGTGCCAGCAGCTTGGCGGTGAGGTACGAGCAGTACTTC.

The chain joins TRBV5-4 to TRBJ1-1, with no clear D. This CDR3 comprises 12 residues. Germline CDR1 and CDR2: SGHNT and YYREEE (reference sequence). The V end lost 0 bases, the J end lost 4 bases, and 4 bases lay between the germline ends. The CDR3 coding sequence is TGTGCCAGCAGCTTGGGTCTCACTGAAGCTTTCTTT. Residues: CASSLGLTEAFF.

The chain carries TRBV7-6 and TRBJ2-3, with unresolved D. The CDR3 runs to 15 residues. Trimming cost V 2 bases and J 0 bases, with 9 bases left between them. Germline CDR1 and CDR2: SGHVS and FNYEAQ. CDR3: CASSLSDRSTDTQYF. As DNA, the CDR3 is TGTGCCAGCAGCTTAAGCGACCGTAGCACAGATACGCAGTATTTT.

The CDR3 nucleotides read TGTGCCAGCAGCACAGCGGGAGATAGCACAGATACGCAGTATTTT. Its protein is CASSTAGDSTDTQYF. The chain employs TRBV7-9 and TRBJ2-3; the match to TRBD2 covers 8 bases. Germline-derived CDR1 and CDR2 are SEHNR and FQNEAQ (reference sequence). J gave up 0 bases and V 5 bases, and 4 bases lay outside the gene matches. This CDR3 is 15 amino acids long.

The V and J genes are TRBV5-1 and TRBJ1-1, with 8 bases fitting TRBD1. This CDR3 region has 12 residues. Germline CDR1 and CDR2: SGHRS and YFSETQ. J was trimmed by 7 bases and V by 5 bases; bases with no gene match: 4. The CDR3 loop reads CASRSGQGEAFF. For the CDR3, the DNA is TGCGCCAGCAGATCCGGACAGGGTGAAGCTTTCTTT.

The gene calls are TRBV5-1 and TRBJ2-2; TRBD2 is a possible D gene (5 bases). The CDR3 spans 16 residues. Germline-derived CDR1 and CDR2 are SGHRS and YFSETQ. With 3 bases removed from V and 5 bases from J, the gap between germline ends came to 17 bases. The DNA of the CDR3 is TGCGCCAGCAGCTCGCAGCTCAACCCGGGAACCGGGGAGCTGTTTTTT. It yields the protein CASSSQLNPGTGELFF.

V is TRBV19 and J is TRBJ2-3; 8 nucleotides agree with TRBD2. The length of the CDR3 is 16 residues. V lost 5 bases and J lost 0; bases outside the gene matches: 7. Germline CDR1 is LNHDA and CDR2 is SQIVND (reference sequence). CDR3 protein: CASSPRGGSSTDTQYF. CDR3 sequence (DNA): TGTGCCAGTAGTCCCCGGGGGGGTTCTAGCACAGATACGCAGTATTTT.

Remarks on this clone: This sample includes further DNA sequences coding for the same CDR3. V and J are TRBV5-1 and TRBJ2-7; 7 positions agree with TRBD1. The trim removed 4 bases at V and 3 bases at J, leaving 1 base unmatched. This CDR3 comprises 12 residues. Germline V gene lookup returns CDR1 SGHRS and CDR2 YFSETQ. CDR3 nucleotides: TGCGCCAGCAGCCGGGACAGCTACGAGCAGTACTTC. Translated: CASSRDSYEQYF.

V and J are TRBV13 and TRBJ2-3, with D possibly TRBD1 on 6 matching bases. Per germline, CDR1 PRHDT and CDR2 FYEKMQ (reference sequence). The CDR3 is 17 amino acids. V lost 2 bases and J 3 bases, leaving 18 bases between the germline ends. The CDR3 spells CASSLLGAYGSTDTQYF. In nucleotides, the CDR3 is TGTGCCAGCAGCTTACTGGGGGCATATGGATCAACAGATACGCAGTATTTT.

The V and J genes are TRBV27 and TRBJ2-7, with TRBD1 matching over 7 bases. This CDR3 comprises 16 residues. Germline CDR1 is MNHEY and CDR2 is SMNVEV (reference sequence). V dropped 2 bases and J dropped 3; count of bases not matched to a gene: 10. The CDR3 loop reads CASSLPGGITYYEQYF. DNA for the CDR3: TGTGCCAGCAGTTTACCAGGGGGAATAACCTACTACGAGCAGTACTTC.

Concerning this clone itself: At one end the junction does not follow the germline gene, possibly because of a read error. The chain employs TRBV28 and TRBJ1-2; D call uncertain. The germline V gene has CDR1 MDHEN and CDR2 SYDVKM. This CDR3 spans 14 amino acids. The CDR3 DNA reads as TGTGCCAGCAGAGCCGTGCCCGCTAACCATGGCTACACCTTC. This gives the protein CASRAVPANHGYTF.

This clone was seen a single time. This chain connects TRBV10-2 to TRBJ2-3; D may be TRBD1 (5 bases). Between the trimmed V and J ends, which lost 8 bases and 0 bases, there was a span of 15 bases. Germline V CDR1 and CDR2: WSHSY, SAAADI. The CDR3 is made up of 15 amino acids. DNA of the CDR3: TGCGCCAGCGGAGACTGGGGCGGCAGCACAGATACGCAGTATTTT. Protein: CASGDWGGSTDTQYF.

This chain connects TRBV28 to TRBJ2-3, with TRBD2 matching 9 bases. The CDR3 length is 15 residues. The junction had 6 bases not matched to a gene; V was cut back by 4 bases and J by 4 bases. Per germline, CDR1 MDHEN and CDR2 SYDVKM. CDR3 in DNA: TGTGCCAGCAGTTCTAGCGGGACGGGGCCAGATACGCAGTATTTT. Protein product: CASSSSGTGPDTQYF.

This clone was observed a single time. In DNA, the CDR3 is TGTGCCAGCAGTTTTGACGGGAGGGACACCGGGGAGCTGTTTTTT. Translating it yields CASSFDGRDTGELFF. This chain joins TRBV6-6 and TRBJ2-2; 8 bases match TRBD2. The trim removed 4 bases at V and 3 bases at J, leaving 4 bases unmatched. Germline loops: CDR1 MNHNY, CDR2 SVGAGI (reference sequence). CDR3 length equals 15 residues.